The sequence of this TCR beta chain was determined in a study of beta chain bispecific antibodies for T cell cancers (dated by TCRdb to the early 2020s). For the wider study: Healthy donor T cells were cocultured with T cell leukemia lines and bispecific antibodies, then TRBV sequencing of surviving cells measured the depletion of each TRBV family. Surface TRBV12 (TRBV12-3) was expressed by Jurkat cells, and surface TRBV5-5 was expressed by HPB-ALL cells. Study-level results and caveats: Every sequenced sample contained a mix of leukemia cell line cells and normal T cells, and most targeted TRBV signal came from the leukemia cells rather than from the normal T cells. Cross-reactivity of the anti-TRBV5-5 antibody with TRBV5-6 was attributed to high sequence similarity between the two genes. Relative to anti-CD19, anti-TRBV5-5 exposure lowered TRBV5-5 signal by approximately 98% and lowered signal from the closely related TRBV5-6 by just under 93%. Relative to anti-CD19, exposure to anti-TRBV12 lowered the TRBV12-3 share of total TRBV signal by around 99%, while TRBV12-4 dropped by over 35%, a change that was not significant.

The libraries included unique molecular identifier barcodes, and the barcodes were used to quantify clonotypes. Qiagen AllPrep DNA/RNA Micro kits were used to isolate total RNA, and an Agilent TapeStation was used to check RNA quality. TCR beta libraries were constructed by 5' RACE, in which cDNA synthesis was followed by two PCR steps with TCR beta constant-region gene-specific primers. An Illumina MiSeq platform was used to sequence the TCR beta libraries. In the source study's methods: Reads were processed with MIGEC, MiXCR and VDJtools. To get a clonotype's frequency, the unique molecular identifiers belonging to that clonotype were divided by all unique molecular identifiers in the sample. Any TRBV gene that IMGT lists as a pseudogene or open reading frame, and is therefore nonfunctional, such as TRBV1, TRBV12-1 and TRBV21, was left out. The public reads were quality trimmed at Q25 with fastp and then assembled into clones with MiXCR by TCRdb, keeping productive beta chains. Rows merge per CDR3 protein into single entries with the most common DNA and genes. For this entry, the V and J calls and clone size follow TCRdb and not the study's own pipeline. The sample has about 9,600 distinct CDR3 sequences on record, less than 2.5% of them singletons. The ten largest clones take up roughly 70% of the sample.

Trimmed from V: 4 bases; trimmed from J: 4 bases; junction bases lacking a gene match: 12. CDR1 LGHDT and CDR2 YNNKEL were looked up in the germline V gene (reference sequence). The CDR3, from cysteine to phenylalanine, totals 17 residues. Of the read, only the CDR3 DNA is kept; its 51 bases are in frame from base 1. This clonotype was picked up many times. What this receptor recognizes is not known. Base quality data are lacking; no much larger clone is found one base away. The meaning of the sample's treatment or condition label: alpha-CD19 control bispecific (anti-CD19 x anti-CD3). T cells were expanded from blood mononuclear cells for 2 to 4 days using either anti-CD3 antibody OKT3 or CD3/CD28 Dynabeads. Anti-CD19 bispecific antibody cocultures served as comparators for TRBV sequencing; in separate killing assays, anti-CD19 had no effect on Jurkat or HPB-ALL cells. The culture conditions for expanded T cells were RPMI 1640 plus 10% fetal bovine serum, recombinant human IL-2 (100 IU/ml) and IL-7 (about 5 ng/ml). Each coculture mixed some 5 x 10^4 target cells and some 5 x 10^4 normal T cells with bispecific antibody in 85 to 100 ul and was incubated at 37 degrees C for less than 20 hours. Every bispecific antibody was made of two single-chain variable fragments expressed in a single-chain diabody format with a His tag. Effector T cells came from healthy human donors; peripheral blood mononuclear cells were isolated from leukapheresis samples by Ficoll density gradient centrifugation.

This TCR was recovered from a human donor in good health. Some clones in this sample may be carry-over from other donors' samples. The V and J segments used are TRBV3-1 and TRBJ2-3, with TRBD2 matching 9 junction bases. The material was T cells from a healthy donor cultured with Jurkat leukemia cells, obtained from a culture containing an anti-CD19 bispecific antibody. The nucleotide sequence reads TGTGCCAGCAGCCGGGAGCTAGCGGGGTCAATTGCAGATACGCAGTATTTT. It specifies CASSRELAGSIADTQYF.